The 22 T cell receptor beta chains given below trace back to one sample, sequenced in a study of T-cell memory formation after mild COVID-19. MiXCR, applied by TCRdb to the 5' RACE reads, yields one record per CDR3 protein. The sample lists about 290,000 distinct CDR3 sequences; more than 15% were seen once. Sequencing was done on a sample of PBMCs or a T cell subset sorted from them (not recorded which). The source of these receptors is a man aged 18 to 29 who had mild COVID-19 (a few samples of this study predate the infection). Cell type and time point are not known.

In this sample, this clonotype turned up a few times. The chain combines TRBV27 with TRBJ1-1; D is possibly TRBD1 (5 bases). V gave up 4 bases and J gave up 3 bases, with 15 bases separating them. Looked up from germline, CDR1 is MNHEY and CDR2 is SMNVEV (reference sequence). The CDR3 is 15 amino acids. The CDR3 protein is CASSSLIVGDTEAFF. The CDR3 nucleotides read TGTGCCAGCAGTTCCCTGATAGTAGGGGACACTGAAGCTTTCTTT.

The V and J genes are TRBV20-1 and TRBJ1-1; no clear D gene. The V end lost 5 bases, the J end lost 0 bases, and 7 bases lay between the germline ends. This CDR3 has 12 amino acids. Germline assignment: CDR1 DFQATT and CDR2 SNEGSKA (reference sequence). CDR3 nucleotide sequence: TGCAGTGCTCGGCATGTGAACACTGAAGCTTTCTTT. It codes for CSARHVNTEAFF.

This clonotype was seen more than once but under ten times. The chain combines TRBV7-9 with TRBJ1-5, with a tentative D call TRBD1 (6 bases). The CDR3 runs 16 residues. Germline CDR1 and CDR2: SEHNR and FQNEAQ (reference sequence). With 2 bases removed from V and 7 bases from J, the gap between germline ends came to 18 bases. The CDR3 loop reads CASSLNAVQGEQPQHF. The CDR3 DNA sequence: TGTGCCAGCAGCTTAAATGCTGTACAGGGAGAACAGCCCCAGCATTTT. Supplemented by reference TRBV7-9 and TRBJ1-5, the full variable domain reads DTGVSQNPRHKITKRGQNVTFRCDPISEHNRLYWYRQTLGQGPEFLTYFQNEAQLEKSRLLSDRFSAERPKGSFSTLEIQRTEQGDSAMYLCASSLNAVQGEQPQHFGDGTRLSIL.

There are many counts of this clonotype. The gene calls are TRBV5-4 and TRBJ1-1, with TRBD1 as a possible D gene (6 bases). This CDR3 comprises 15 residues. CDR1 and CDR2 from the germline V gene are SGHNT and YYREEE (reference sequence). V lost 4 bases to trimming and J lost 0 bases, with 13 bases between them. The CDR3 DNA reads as TGTGCCAGCAGCCCAAACAGGGTCATGAACACTGAAGCTTTCTTT. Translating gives CASSPNRVMNTEAFF.

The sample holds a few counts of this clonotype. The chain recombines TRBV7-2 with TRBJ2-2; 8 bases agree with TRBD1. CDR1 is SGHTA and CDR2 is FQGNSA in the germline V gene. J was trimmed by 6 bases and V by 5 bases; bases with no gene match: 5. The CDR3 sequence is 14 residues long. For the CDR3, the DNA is TGTGCCAGCAGCGTGGACAGGGAACCCGGGGAGCTGTTTTTT. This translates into CASSVDREPGELFF. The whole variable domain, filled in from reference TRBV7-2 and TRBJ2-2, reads GAGVSQSPSNKVTEKGKDVELRCDPISGHTALYWYRQSLGQGLEFLIYFQGNSAPDKSGLPSDRFSAERTGGSVSTLTIQRTQQEDSAVYLCASSVDREPGELFFGEGSRLTVL.

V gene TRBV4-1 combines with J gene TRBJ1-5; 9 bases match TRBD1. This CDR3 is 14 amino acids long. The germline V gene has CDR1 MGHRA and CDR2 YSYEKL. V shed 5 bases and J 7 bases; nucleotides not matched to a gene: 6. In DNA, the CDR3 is TGCGCCAGCAGCGAACAGGGGGCTCGGCAGCCCCAGCATTTT. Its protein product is CASSEQGARQPQHF.

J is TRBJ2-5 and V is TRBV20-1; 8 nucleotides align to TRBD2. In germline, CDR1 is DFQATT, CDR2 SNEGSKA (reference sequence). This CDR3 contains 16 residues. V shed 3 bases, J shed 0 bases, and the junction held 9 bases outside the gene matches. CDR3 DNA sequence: TGCAGTGCTAGGGGAGAGCTAGCGGGTCACCAAGAGACCCAGTACTTC. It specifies CSARGELAGHQETQYF.

The CDR3 DNA reads TGCAGTGCTAGACAGACAGGGGGAGTCAGTCAGCCCCAGCATTTT. It translates to CSARQTGGVSQPQHF. The chain has TRBV20-1 and TRBJ1-5; 9 nucleotides align to TRBD1. The CDR3 contains 15 residues. The germline gives CDR1 DFQATT, CDR2 SNEGSKA (reference sequence). Unmatched junction bases numbered 8, after V lost 2 bases and J lost 6 bases.

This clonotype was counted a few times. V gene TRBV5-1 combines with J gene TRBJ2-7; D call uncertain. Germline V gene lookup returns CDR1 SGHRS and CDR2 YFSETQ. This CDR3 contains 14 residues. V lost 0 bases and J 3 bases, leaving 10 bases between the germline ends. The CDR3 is CASSLVLGDYEQYF. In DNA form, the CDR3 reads TGCGCCAGCAGCTTGGTGTTAGGTGACTACGAGCAGTACTTC.

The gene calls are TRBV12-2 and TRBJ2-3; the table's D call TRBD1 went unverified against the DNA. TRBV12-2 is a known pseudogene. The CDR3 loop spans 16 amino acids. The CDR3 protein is CASRLADRGRTDTQYF. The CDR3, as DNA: TGTGCAAGTCGCTTAGCTGATCGGGGACGCACAGATACGCAGTATTTT.

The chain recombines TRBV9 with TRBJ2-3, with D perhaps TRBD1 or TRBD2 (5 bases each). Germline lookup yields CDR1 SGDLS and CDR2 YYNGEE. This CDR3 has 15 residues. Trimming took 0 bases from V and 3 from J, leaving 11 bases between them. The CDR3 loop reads CASSVGGIRTDTQYF. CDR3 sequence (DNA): TGTGCCAGCAGCGTAGGGGGGATTAGAACAGATACGCAGTATTTT.

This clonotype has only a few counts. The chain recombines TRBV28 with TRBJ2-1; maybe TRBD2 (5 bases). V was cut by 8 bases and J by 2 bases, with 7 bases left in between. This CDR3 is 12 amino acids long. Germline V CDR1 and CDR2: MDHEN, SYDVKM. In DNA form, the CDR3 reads TGTGCCAGCGGTAGCGCCTACAATGAGCAGTTCTTC. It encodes CASGSAYNEQFF.

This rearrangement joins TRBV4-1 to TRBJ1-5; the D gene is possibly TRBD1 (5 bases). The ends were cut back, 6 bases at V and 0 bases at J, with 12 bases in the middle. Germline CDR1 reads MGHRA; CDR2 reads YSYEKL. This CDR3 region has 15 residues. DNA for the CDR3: TGCGCCAGCAGGATGGACACCAATAGCAATCAGCCCCAGCATTTT. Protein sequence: CASRMDTNSNQPQHF.

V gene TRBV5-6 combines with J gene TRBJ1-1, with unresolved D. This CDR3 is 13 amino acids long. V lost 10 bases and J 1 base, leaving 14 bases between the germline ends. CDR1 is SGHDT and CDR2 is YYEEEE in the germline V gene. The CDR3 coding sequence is TGTGCCTGCAACAAAGTCGGGAACACTGAAGCTTTCTTT. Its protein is CACNKVGNTEAFF. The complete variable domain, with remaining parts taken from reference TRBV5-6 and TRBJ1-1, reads DAGVTQSPTHLIKTRGQQVTLRCSPKSGHDTVSWYQQALGQGPQFIFQYYEEEERQRGNFPDRFSGHQFPNYSSELNVNALLLGDSALYLCACNKVGNTEAFFGQGTRLTVV.

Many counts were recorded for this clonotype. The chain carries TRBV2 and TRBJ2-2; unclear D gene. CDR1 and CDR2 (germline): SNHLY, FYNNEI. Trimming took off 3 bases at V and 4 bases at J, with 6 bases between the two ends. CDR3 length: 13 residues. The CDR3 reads CASSDHGTGELFF. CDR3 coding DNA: TGTGCCAGCAGTGACCATGGCACCGGGGAGCTGTTTTTT.

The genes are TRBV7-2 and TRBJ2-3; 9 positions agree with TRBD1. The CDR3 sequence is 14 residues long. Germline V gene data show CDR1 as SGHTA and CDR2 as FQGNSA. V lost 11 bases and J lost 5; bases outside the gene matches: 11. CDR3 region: CASRDRENLDTQYF. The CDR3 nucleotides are TGTGCCTCCCGGGACAGGGAGAATCTAGATACGCAGTATTTT.

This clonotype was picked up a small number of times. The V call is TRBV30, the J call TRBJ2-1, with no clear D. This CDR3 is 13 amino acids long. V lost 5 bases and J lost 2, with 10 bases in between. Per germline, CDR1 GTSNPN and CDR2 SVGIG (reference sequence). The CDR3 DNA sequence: TGTGCCTGGGATGGCGTTACCTACAATGAGCAGTTCTTC. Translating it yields CAWDGVTYNEQFF.

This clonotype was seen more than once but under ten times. This CDR3 is CASSPPRGRRHF. In DNA, the CDR3 is TGTGCCAGCTCACCACCGCGCGGCAGAAGGCATTTT. The chain uses TRBV18 and TRBJ1-5; D not resolved. The CDR3 sequence is 12 residues long. Trimming removed 0 bases at V and 15 bases at J, with 12 bases between. In germline, CDR1 is KGHSH, CDR2 LQKENI.

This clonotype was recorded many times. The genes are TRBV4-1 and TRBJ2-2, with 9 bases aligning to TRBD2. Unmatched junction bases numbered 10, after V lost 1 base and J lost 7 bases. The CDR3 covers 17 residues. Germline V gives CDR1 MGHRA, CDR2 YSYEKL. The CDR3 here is CASSQGTSVRLHGELFF. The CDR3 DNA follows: TGCGCCAGCAGCCAAGGGACTAGCGTTCGGTTGCACGGGGAGCTGTTTTTT.

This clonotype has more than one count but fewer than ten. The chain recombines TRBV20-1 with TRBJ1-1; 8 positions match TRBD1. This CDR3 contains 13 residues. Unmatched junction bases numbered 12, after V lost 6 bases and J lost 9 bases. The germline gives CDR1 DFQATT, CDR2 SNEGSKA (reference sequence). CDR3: CSALAIRGRKAFF. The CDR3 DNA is TGCAGTGCCCTAGCAATCAGGGGGCGGAAAGCTTTCTTT.

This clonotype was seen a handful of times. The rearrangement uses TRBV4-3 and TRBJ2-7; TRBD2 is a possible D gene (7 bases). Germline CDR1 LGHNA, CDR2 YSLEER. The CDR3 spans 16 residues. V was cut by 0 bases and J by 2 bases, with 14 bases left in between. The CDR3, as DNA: TGCGCCAGCAGCCAAGATGGGGGAGGGGGGACCTACGAGCAGTACTTC. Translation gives CASSQDGGGGTYEQYF.

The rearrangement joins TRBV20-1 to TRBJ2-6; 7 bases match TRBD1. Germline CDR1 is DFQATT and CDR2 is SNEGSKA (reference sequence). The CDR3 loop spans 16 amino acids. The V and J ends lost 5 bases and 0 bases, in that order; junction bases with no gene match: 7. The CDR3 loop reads CSAPGTADSGANVLTF. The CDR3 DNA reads TGCAGTGCTCCTGGGACAGCCGACTCTGGGGCCAACGTCCTGACTTTC.